Listed here is a single T cell receptor beta chain. What it binds is not known. Only in-frame clones appear in the TCRdb table, and some are missing; sequencing was by immunoSEQ multiplex PCR. The sample holds roughly 310,000 clones, roughly 86% seen once. This sample is part of a study of cytomegalovirus exposure and HLA in healthy donors. Donors were drawn from the roughly 120-subject validation cohort, separate from the approximately 680-subject first cohort. Whole-study results and caveats: As confirmed in vitro, a few CMV-associated chains were specific for CMV antigens. There were 150 to 200 TCR beta chains listed as cytomegalovirus-associated. Both high specificity and high sensitivity reportedly marked the classifier's diagnosis of cytomegalovirus status.

The CDR3 runs to 17 residues. Germline V lookup: CDR1 SGHTA, CDR2 FQGNSA. J gave up 1 base and V 5 bases, and 6 bases lay outside the gene matches. The sequenced sample consisted of PBMCs. The receptor was derived from a man aged 30-40 years in good health and CMV-seronegative. V and J are TRBV7-2 and TRBJ2-1, with 12 bases aligning to TRBD2. CDR3 DNA sequence: TGTGCCAGCAGCCCGAGGGGGACTAGCGGGTCCTACAATGAGCAGTTCTTC. The encoded protein is CASSPRGTSGSYNEQFF.